This TCR beta chain was found in a study of blood T cell repertoires in COVID-19. The V gene lost 6 bases and the J gene lost 2 bases, with 11 bases spanning the gap. The CDR3 is 14 residues long. Germline CDR1 is SGHDN and CDR2 is FVKESK. Generated by immunoSEQ multiplex PCR, the TCRdb table keeps only in-frame clones and is missing some. The sample holds roughly 520,000 clones, more than 75% seen once. J is TRBJ2-1 and V is TRBV14; tentative D call: TRBD2 (6 bases). The sample consisted of PBMCs or T cells enriched from blood (not recorded which). This receptor was taken from a woman aged 40 to 55 who had recovered from COVID-19. The CDR3 sequence is CASRVGGTYNEQFF. CDR3 in DNA: TGTGCCAGCAGAGTCGGCGGGACCTACAATGAGCAGTTCTTC.